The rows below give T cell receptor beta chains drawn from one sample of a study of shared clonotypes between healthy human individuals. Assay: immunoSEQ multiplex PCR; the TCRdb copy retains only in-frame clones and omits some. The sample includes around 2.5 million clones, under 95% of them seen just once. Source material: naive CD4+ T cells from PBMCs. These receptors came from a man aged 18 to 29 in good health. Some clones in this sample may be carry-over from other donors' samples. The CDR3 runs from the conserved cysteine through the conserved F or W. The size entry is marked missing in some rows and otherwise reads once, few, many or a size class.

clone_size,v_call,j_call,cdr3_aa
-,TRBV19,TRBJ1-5,CASSPNFSNQPQHF
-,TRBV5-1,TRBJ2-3,CASSLARLTDTQYF
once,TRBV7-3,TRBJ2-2,CASSSTSGRAANTGELFF
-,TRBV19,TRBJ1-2,CASSFGQATYGYTF
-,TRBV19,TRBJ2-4,CASRTLEKGIQYF
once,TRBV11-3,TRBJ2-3,CASSSPTDTQYF
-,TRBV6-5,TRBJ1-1,CASSYSFGGHEAFF
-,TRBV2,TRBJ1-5,CASSESTGLTNQPQHF
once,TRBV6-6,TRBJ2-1,CACRDRGNDEQFF
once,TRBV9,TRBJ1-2,CASSVATWADSYGYTF
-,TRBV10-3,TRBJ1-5,CAIGHDNQPQHF
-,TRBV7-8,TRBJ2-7,CASSLGDYEQYF
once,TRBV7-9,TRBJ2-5,CASSFYRAGQETQYF
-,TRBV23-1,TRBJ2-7,CASRKAWEQYF
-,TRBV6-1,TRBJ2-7,CASGRTSYEQYF
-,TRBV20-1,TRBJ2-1,CSARGLYEQFF
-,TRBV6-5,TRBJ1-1,CASSADRGNTEAFF
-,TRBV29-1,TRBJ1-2,CSVKTGTRKDGYTF
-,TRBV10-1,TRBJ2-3,CASSDPGLAGDTDTQYF
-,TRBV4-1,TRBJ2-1,CASSQFGTASSYNEQFF
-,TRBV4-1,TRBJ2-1,CASSRLTGTGGDEQFF
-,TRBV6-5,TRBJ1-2,CASSFQGADYGYTF
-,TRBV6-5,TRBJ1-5,CASRRGQVSNQPQHF
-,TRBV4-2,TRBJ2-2,CASSQEGLAGRLMNTGELFF